What follows are 23 T cell receptor beta chains derived from one specimen sequenced in a study of identical twins. TCRdb called the 5' RACE reads again in MiXCR, with one record for every CDR3 protein. This sample has under 20,000 distinct CDR3 sequences; roughly 63% occur once, and the top ten carry 5.5% to 7%. Source material: memory (CD45RO+) T cells sorted from blood. These receptor sequences come from a woman aged 18-30 years in good health. This table probably holds off-target reads from a library built for another chain.

This clonotype is a singleton in its sample. The V call is TRBV10-3, the J call TRBJ2-2; a weak D match, TRBD2 (6 bases). Germline V gene lookup returns CDR1 ENHRY and CDR2 SYGVKD. This CDR3 has 16 residues. Trimming stripped 6 bases from V and 5 bases from J, with 19 bases between. The CDR3 here is CAIRITSPGGTGELFF. CDR3 nucleotide sequence: TGTGCCATCAGAATAACTAGCCCTGGGGGTACCGGGGAGCTGTTTTTT.

This sequence joins TRBV5-1 and TRBJ2-7, with D maybe TRBD2 (5 bases). Trimming stripped 0 bases from V and 0 bases from J, with 13 bases between. CDR1 is SGHRS and CDR2 is YFSETQ in the germline V gene. There are 16 residues in the CDR3. Here the CDR3 reads CASSLVGPGSSYEQYF. DNA for the CDR3: TGCGCCAGCAGCTTGGTAGGCCCTGGGAGCTCCTACGAGCAGTACTTC.

The J gene is TRBJ2-2, the V gene TRBV12-3 or TRBV12-4, with TRBD2 as a possible D gene (6 bases). V lost 6 bases and J lost 3, with 14 bases in between. The CDR3 spans 15 residues. CDR3 region: CASRLGGTYTGELFF. The DNA of the CDR3 is TGTGCCAGCAGACTAGGCGGGACTTACACCGGGGAGCTGTTTTTT.

This clonotype was found a few times. The rearrangement links TRBV7-8 to TRBJ1-1; D not certain. CDR3 length: 13 residues. Trimming pared 5 bases from V and 2 bases from J, leaving 9 bases between. Germline CDR1 is SGHVS and CDR2 is FQNEAQ. CDR3 amino acids: CASSQGRNTEAFF. The CDR3 coding sequence is TGTGCCAGCAGCCAAGGGAGAAACACTGAAGCTTTCTTT.

The chain carries TRBV5-1 and TRBJ1-2; D gene ambiguous. Germline V gene sequence: CDR1 SGHRS, CDR2 YFSETQ. The length of the CDR3 is 12 residues. V shed 5 bases and J shed 6 bases, with 11 bases lying between them. CDR3 loop: CASSFGLDGYTF. CDR3 bases: TGCGCCAGCAGTTTCGGACTGGATGGCTACACCTTC.

This clonotype was recorded a few times. CDR3 sequence (DNA): TGCAGTGCTAGAGTTCGAGCGACGACGCAGTATTTT. It codes for CSARVRATTQYF. The V call is TRBV20-1, the J call TRBJ2-3; D not certain. In germline, CDR1 is DFQATT, CDR2 SNEGSKA (reference sequence). The CDR3 length is 12 residues. Between the trimmed V and J ends, which lost 1 base and 9 bases, there was a span of 11 bases.

The chain uses TRBV28 and TRBJ2-5; 8 positions agree with TRBD2. Unmatched junction bases numbered 8, after V lost 6 bases and J lost 5 bases. This CDR3 is 14 amino acids long. Per the germline V gene, CDR1 is MDHEN and CDR2 is SYDVKM. The CDR3 DNA follows: TGTGCCAGCAGCTCAGCGGGAGTCTATGAGACCCAGTACTTC. Its translation: CASSSAGVYETQYF.

The chain is built from TRBV5-4 and TRBJ2-5, with 8 positions matching TRBD2. The CDR3 consists of 16 residues. Trimming removed 2 bases from V and 5 bases from J; junction bases left unmatched: 11. Germline CDR1 SGHNT, CDR2 YYREEE (reference sequence). The CDR3 loop is CASSFATGGPEETQYF. The CDR3 region has the DNA TGTGCCAGCAGCTTCGCAACGGGAGGGCCTGAGGAGACCCAGTACTTC.

V and J are TRBV7-2 and TRBJ1-1; D remains ambiguous. There are 14 residues in the CDR3. Germline CDR1 SGHTA, CDR2 FQGNSA. Trimming stripped 1 base from V and 4 bases from J, with 10 bases between. CDR3 coding DNA: TGTGCCAGCAGCTTAGGGGGATCTGGCACTGAAGCTTTCTTT. This encodes CASSLGGSGTEAFF.

The chain is built from TRBV29-1 and TRBJ2-1; 13 nucleotides agree with TRBD2. The CDR3 sequence is 15 residues long. With 7 bases clipped from V and 5 bases from J, the junction kept 8 bases outside the gene matches. Germline assignment: CDR1 SQVTM and CDR2 ANQGSEA. CDR3 sequence: CSAGTSGNPDNEQFF. As DNA, the CDR3 is TGCAGCGCGGGGACTAGCGGGAACCCTGACAATGAGCAGTTCTTC.

The CDR3 DNA sequence: TGTGCCAGCAGCGTTTGGGCTAGCACAGATACGCAGTATTTT. Residues: CASSVWASTDTQYF. The rearrangement links TRBV9 to TRBJ2-3, with D unresolved. CDR3 length equals 14 residues. Germline values: CDR1 SGDLS, CDR2 YYNGEE. Deletions cut 2 bases from V and 0 bases from J, with 7 bases between.

The V call is TRBV27, the J call TRBJ2-1; D is possibly TRBD2 (5 bases). Germline CDR1 MNHEY, CDR2 SMNVEV (reference sequence). CDR3 size: 14 residues. The V end was cut by 6 bases, the J end by 5 bases, with 14 bases between. CDR3 nucleotides: TGTGCCAGCAGCATTAGAGGGCGCCACAATGAGCAGTTCTTC. Its translation: CASSIRGRHNEQFF.

This clonotype is judged medium-sized. This sequence joins TRBV29-1 and TRBJ2-1, with D unresolved. This CDR3 has 14 residues. Trimming took off 4 bases at V and 4 bases at J, with 14 bases between the two ends. CDR1 and CDR2 (germline): SQVTM, ANQGSEA. The CDR3 bases are TGCAGCGTTGTAGGGCCCCGCGGATACAATGAGCAGTTCTTC. Protein sequence: CSVVGPRGYNEQFF.

This clonotype showed up just a few times. The rearrangement links TRBV7-9 to TRBJ2-3; D unclear. CDR1 is SEHNR and CDR2 is FQNEAQ in the germline V gene (reference sequence). The CDR3 is 15 residues long. Trimming pared 5 bases from V and 2 bases from J, leaving 14 bases between. CDR3: CASSPVGLYTDTQYF. DNA of the CDR3: TGTGCCAGCAGCCCTGTTGGGCTCTACACAGATACGCAGTATTTT.

This clonotype was recorded only once. The chain combines TRBV20-1 with TRBJ2-1, with TRBD2 matching over 12 bases. The ends lost 6 bases at V and 7 bases at J; junction bases unmatched: 4. CDR3 size: 13 residues. Germline CDR1 is DFQATT and CDR2 is SNEGSKA (reference sequence). CDR3 amino acids: CSARLAGVNEQFF. CDR3 coding DNA: TGCAGTGCCCGACTAGCGGGAGTGAATGAGCAGTTCTTC.

The CDR3 sequence: CATRSVGGEAFF. The CDR3 DNA follows: TGTGCCACCCGCTCAGTCGGGGGTGAAGCTTTCTTT. V gene TRBV24-1 combines with J gene TRBJ1-1, with D possibly TRBD1 on 5 matching bases. Trimming pared 9 bases from V and 7 bases from J, leaving 14 bases between. Germline V gives CDR1 KGHDR, CDR2 SFDVKD. CDR3 length: 12 residues.

The gene calls are TRBV20-1 and TRBJ2-3; the match to TRBD2 covers 8 bases. Trimming took 2 bases from V and 1 from J; bases not matched to a gene: 2. This CDR3 has 14 residues. Germline assignment: CDR1 DFQATT and CDR2 SNEGSKA (reference sequence). The CDR3 spells CSARLAGRTDTQYF. Written as DNA, the CDR3 is TGCAGTGCTAGATTAGCGGGGCGCACAGATACGCAGTATTTT.

The chain recombines TRBV2 with TRBJ2-7; weak D call: TRBD2 (5 bases). Germline CDR1 is SNHLY and CDR2 is FYNNEI. The CDR3 runs 12 residues. V lost 5 bases, J lost 4 bases, and 9 bases lay in between. The CDR3 nucleotides read TGTGCCAGCAGTCCACTAGGATACGAGCAGTACTTC. This translates into CASSPLGYEQYF.

The J gene is TRBJ1-2, the V gene TRBV2; D ambiguous. Germline CDR1 reads SNHLY; CDR2 reads FYNNEI. CDR3 size: 11 residues. V was cut by 7 bases and J by 4 bases, with 7 bases left in between. CDR3 in amino acids: CASMLGYGYTF. CDR3 sequence (DNA): TGTGCCAGCATGCTTGGCTATGGCTACACCTTC.

V is TRBV7-9 and J is TRBJ1-2, with D unclear. From germline, CDR1 is SEHNR and CDR2 FQNEAQ (reference sequence). CDR3 length equals 13 residues. V lost 4 bases and J lost 0, with 6 bases in between. CDR3 protein: CASSSTANYGYTF. In DNA, the CDR3 is TGTGCCAGCAGCTCAACAGCTAACTATGGCTACACCTTC.

The chain joins TRBV20-1 to TRBJ2-5, with 7 bases aligning to TRBD2. The CDR3 length is 18 residues. Germline assignment: CDR1 DFQATT and CDR2 SNEGSKA (reference sequence). V lost 5 bases to trimming and J lost 7 bases; unmatched junction nucleotides: 25. The CDR3 DNA reads as TGCAGTGCTCATAGTGGGTCAGCCATGGGAGGGGTAGTTGGGACCCAGTACTTC. Amino acids: CSAHSGSAMGGVVGTQYF.

The table lists this clonotype with a few counts. The rearrangement links TRBV4-3 to TRBJ2-3; D perhaps matches TRBD2 (5 bases). The germline V and J ends were trimmed by 3 bases and 7 bases, with 11 bases remaining between them. Germline assignment: CDR1 LGHNA and CDR2 YSLEER. The CDR3 extends over 13 amino acids. CDR3 bases: TGCGCCAGCAGCCAGGAACTAGATTATACGCAGTATTTT. It codes for CASSQELDYTQYF.

This chain uses TRBV7-2 with TRBJ2-7; tentative D call: TRBD2 (6 bases). The CDR3 runs 17 residues. CDR1 and CDR2 from the germline V gene are SGHTA and FQGNSA. Trimming stripped 3 bases from V and 7 bases from J, with 25 bases between. The CDR3 sequence: CASSLWGGMSLDGEQYF. CDR3 DNA: TGTGCCAGCAGCTTGTGGGGCGGGATGAGTCTCGATGGGGAGCAGTACTTC.